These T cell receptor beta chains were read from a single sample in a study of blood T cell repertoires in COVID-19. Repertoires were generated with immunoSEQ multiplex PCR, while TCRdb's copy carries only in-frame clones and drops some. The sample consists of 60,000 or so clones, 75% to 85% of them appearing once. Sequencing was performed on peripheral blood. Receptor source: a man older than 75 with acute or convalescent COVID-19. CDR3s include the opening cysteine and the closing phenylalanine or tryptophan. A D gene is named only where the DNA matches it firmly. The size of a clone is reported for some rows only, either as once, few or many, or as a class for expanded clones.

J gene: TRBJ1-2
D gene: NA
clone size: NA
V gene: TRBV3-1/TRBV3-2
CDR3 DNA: TGTGCCAGCAGCCAAGAATCAGGGAACTATGGCTACACCTTC
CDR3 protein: CASSQESGNYGYTF

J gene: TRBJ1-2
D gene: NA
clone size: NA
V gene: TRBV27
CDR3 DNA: TGTGCCAGCAGTAAAACAGGGTATGGCTACACCTTC
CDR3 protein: CASSKTGYGYTF

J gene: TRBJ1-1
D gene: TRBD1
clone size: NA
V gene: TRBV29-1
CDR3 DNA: TGCAGCGTTACGGGACAGTTGAACACTGAAGCTTTCTTT
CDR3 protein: CSVTGQLNTEAFF

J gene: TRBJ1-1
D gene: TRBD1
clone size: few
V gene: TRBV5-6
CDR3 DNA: TGTGCCAGCAGCCATAGGAAGGGGGGACAGGGAATAGCTGAAGCTTTCTTT
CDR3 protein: CASSHRKGGQGIAEAFF

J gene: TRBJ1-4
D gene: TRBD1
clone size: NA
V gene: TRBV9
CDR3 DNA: TGTGCCAGCAGCTACCTTCCGGGACAGGGGGATGAAAAACTGTTTTTT
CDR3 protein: CASSYLPGQGDEKLFF

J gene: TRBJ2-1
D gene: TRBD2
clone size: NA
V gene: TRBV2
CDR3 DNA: TGTGCCAGCAAACCTAGCGGGGGCTTAAATGAGCAGTTCTTC
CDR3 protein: CASKPSGGLNEQFF

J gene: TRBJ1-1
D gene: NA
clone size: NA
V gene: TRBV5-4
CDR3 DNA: TGTGCCAGCAGCCCACTCGTGGGGGGGAACACTGAAGCTTTCTTT
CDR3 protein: CASSPLVGGNTEAFF

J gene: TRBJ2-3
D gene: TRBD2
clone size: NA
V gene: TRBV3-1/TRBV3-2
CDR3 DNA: TGTGCCAGCAGCCCATCGGGACTAGCGATAGATACGCAGTATTTT
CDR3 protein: CASSPSGLAIDTQYF

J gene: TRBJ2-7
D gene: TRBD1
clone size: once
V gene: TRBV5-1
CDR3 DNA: TGCGCCAGCAGCTTCGGGACAGGGGAGGGCTACGAGCAGTACTTC
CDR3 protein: CASSFGTGEGYEQYF

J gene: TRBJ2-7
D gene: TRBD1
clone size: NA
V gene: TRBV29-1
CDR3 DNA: TGCAGCGTCGAAGGGACAGGAGTTTCCTACGAGCAGTACTTC
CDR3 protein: CSVEGTGVSYEQYF

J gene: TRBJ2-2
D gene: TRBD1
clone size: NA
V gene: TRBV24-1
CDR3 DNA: TGTGCCACCAGTGAGACAGGGAGACTTAACACCGGGGAGCTGTTTTTT
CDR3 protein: CATSETGRLNTGELFF